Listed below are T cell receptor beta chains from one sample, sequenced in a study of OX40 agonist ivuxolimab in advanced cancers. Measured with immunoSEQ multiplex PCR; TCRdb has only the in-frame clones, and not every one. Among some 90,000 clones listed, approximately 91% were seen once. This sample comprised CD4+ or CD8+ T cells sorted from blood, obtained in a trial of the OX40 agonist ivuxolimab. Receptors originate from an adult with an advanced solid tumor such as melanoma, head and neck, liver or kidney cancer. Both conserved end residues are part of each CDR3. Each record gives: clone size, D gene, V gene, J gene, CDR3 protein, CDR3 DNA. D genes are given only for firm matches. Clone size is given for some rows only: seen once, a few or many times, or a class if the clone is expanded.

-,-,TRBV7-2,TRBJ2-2,CASSLLSANTGELFF,TGTGCCAGCAGCTTACTTTCCGCGAACACCGGGGAGCTGTTTTTT
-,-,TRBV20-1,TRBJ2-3,CSAVAYTQYF,TGCAGTGCCGTCGCCTATACGCAGTATTTT
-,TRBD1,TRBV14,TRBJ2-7,CASSHRTGLNEQYF,TGTGCCAGCAGCCATAGGACAGGGTTGAACGAGCAGTACTTC
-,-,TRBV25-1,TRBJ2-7,CASSGAGSYEQYF,TGTGCCAGCAGTGGTGCAGGCTCCTACGAGCAGTACTTC
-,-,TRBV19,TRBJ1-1,CASRLSGSTEAFF,TGTGCCAGTAGGCTCTCGGGGTCCACTGAAGCTTTCTTT
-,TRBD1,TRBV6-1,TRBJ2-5,CASTRDRGRETQYF,TGTGCCAGCACCCGGGACAGGGGAAGAGAGACCCAGTACTTC
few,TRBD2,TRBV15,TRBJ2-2,CATSTGLAGVQGELFF,TGTGCCACCAGCACGGGACTAGCGGGAGTTCAGGGGGAGCTGTTTTTT
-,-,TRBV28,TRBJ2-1,CASRGAGYNEQFF,TGTGCCAGCAGAGGGGCGGGGTACAATGAGCAGTTCTTC
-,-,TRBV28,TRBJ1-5,CATTGSGAGNQPQHF,TGTGCCACCACAGGCTCGGGAGCGGGCAATCAGCCCCAGCATTTT
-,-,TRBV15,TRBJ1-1,CATSSDHNTEAFF,TGTGCCACCAGCAGTGATCATAACACTGAAGCTTTCTTT
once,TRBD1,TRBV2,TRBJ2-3,CASRGQGPTDTQYF,TGTGCCAGCAGAGGACAGGGCCCTACAGATACGCAGTATTTT
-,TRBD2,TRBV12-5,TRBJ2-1,CASGFGGLGGNEQFF,TGTGCTAGTGGTTTTGGGGGACTAGGAGGCAATGAGCAGTTCTTC
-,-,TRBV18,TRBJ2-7,CASSPPRGTYEQYF,TGTGCCAGCTCACCACCGAGGGGAACCTACGAGCAGTACTTC
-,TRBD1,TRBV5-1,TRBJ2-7,CASSLGQGAREQYF,TGCGCCAGCAGCTTGGGACAGGGGGCTAGGGAGCAGTACTTC
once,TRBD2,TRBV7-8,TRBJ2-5,CASRVAGGIRETQYF,TGTGCCAGCAGAGTAGCGGGAGGTATTAGAGAGACCCAGTACTTC
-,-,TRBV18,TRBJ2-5,CASSPPWETQYF,TGTGCCAGCTCACCACCGTGGGAGACCCAGTACTTC
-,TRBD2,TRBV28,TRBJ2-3,CASRLGLAPTDTQYF,TGTGCCAGCAGACTCGGACTAGCTCCGACAGATACGCAGTATTTT
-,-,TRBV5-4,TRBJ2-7,CASSDGPYEQYF,TGTGCCAGCAGTGACGGCCCCTACGAGCAGTACTTC
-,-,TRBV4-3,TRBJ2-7,CASSPRDGGYEQYF,TGCGCCAGCAGCCCGCGGGACGGCGGTTACGAGCAGTACTTC
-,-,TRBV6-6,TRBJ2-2,CASSLADPNTGELFF,TGTGCCAGCAGCTTAGCCGACCCGAACACCGGGGAGCTGTTTTTT
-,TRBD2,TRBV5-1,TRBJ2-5,CASSSLNAGGRETQYF,TGCGCCAGCAGCTCTTTAAACGCGGGAGGTAGGGAGACCCAGTACTTC
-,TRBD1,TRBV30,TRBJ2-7,CAWRTGRPYEQYF,TGTGCCTGGAGGACAGGGCGTCCCTACGAGCAGTACTTC
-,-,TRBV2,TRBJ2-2,CASSSGTASGELFF,TGTGCCAGCAGTTCCGGGACCGCCTCTGGGGAGCTGTTTTTT
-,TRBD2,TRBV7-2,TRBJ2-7,CASSLVSGGSGRLGEQYF,TGTGCCAGCAGCTTAGTTAGTGGAGGTAGCGGGAGGTTAGGGGAGCAGTACTTC
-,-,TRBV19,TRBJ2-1,CASSLRGGSSYNEQFF,TGTGCCAGTAGCCTCAGGGGAGGCAGCTCCTACAATGAGCAGTTCTTC
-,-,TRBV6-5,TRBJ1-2,CASSYSRGIYGYTF,TGTGCCAGCAGTTACTCCAGGGGCATCTATGGCTACACCTTC
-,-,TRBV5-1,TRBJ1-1,CASSLFLENTEAFF,TGCGCCAGCAGCTTGTTTCTGGAGAACACTGAAGCTTTCTTT
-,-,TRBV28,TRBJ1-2,CATFTSGTDYGYTF,TGTGCCACCTTCACCTCCGGGACGGACTATGGCTACACCTTC
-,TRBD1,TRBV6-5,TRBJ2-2,CASSLDRVLTGELFF,TGTGCCAGCAGTTTGGACAGGGTTTTAACCGGGGAGCTGTTTTTT
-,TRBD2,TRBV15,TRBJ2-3,CATSRGGTSDLDTQYF,TGTGCCACCAGCAGAGGCGGGACTAGTGATCTGGATACGCAGTATTTT